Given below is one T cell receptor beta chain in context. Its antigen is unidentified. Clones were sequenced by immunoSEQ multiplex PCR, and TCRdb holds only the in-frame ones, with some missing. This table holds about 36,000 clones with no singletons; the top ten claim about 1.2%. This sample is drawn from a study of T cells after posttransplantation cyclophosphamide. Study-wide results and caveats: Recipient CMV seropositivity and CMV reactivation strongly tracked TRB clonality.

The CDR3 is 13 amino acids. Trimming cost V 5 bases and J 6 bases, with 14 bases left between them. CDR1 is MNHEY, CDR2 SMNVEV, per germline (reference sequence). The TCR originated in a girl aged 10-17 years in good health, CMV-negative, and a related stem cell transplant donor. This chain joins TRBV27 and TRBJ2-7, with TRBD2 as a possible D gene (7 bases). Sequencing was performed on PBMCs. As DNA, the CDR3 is TGTGCCAGCAGTAGGGGGGGGTATCGCGAGCAGTACTTC. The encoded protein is CASSRGGYREQYF.